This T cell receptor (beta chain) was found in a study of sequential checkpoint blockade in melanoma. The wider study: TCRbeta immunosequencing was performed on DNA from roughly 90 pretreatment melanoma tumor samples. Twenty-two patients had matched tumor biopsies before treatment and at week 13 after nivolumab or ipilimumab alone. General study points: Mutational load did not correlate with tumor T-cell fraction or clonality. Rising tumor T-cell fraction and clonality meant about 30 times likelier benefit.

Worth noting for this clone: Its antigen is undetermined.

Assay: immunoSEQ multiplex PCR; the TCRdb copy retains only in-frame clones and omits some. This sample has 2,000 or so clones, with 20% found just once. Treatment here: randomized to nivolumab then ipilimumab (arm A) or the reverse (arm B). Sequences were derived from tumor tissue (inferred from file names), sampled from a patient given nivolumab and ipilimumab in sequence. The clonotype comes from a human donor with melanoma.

CDR3 in DNA: TGTGCCTGGAGTGTACTAGCGGGAGGAAGCACCGGGGAGCTGTTTTTT. Protein: CAWSVLAGGSTGELFF. The chain combines TRBV30 with TRBJ2-2, with 12 bases identical to TRBD2. This CDR3 is 16 amino acids long. Germline CDR1 and CDR2: GTSNPN and SVGIG (reference sequence). J was trimmed by 4 bases and V by 0 bases; bases with no gene match: 3.